This T cell receptor (beta chain) was sequenced during a study of T cell repertoires in cytomegalovirus infection. This CDR3 has 13 amino acids. Trimming at V came to 3 bases and at J to 1 base, leaving 2 bases not matched to a gene. From germline, CDR1 is DFQATT and CDR2 SNEGSKA (reference sequence). The sample holds many counts of this clonotype. The target antigen is unknown. Study-wide findings and caveats: Clonotype analysis showed dominance of the ex vivo response by HLA-C-restricted CMV-specific TCR beta clonotypes.

A single record per CDR3 protein comes from TCRdb applying MiXCR to the reads. The table lists 250,000 or so distinct CDR3 sequences, around 9% of them singletons, with over 12% in the top ten. The gene calls are TRBV20-1 and TRBJ2-7; 8 positions agree with TRBD2. The sequence derives from a human donor in good health (CMV status not recorded). Some clones in this sample may be carry-over from other donors' samples. The sequenced material came from PBMCs. CDR3 bases: TGCAGTGCTAGGACTAGCGTTTCCTACGAGCAGTACTTC. It is translated as CSARTSVSYEQYF.